Below, 7 T cell receptor beta chains from the same sample are listed, as sequenced in a study of cytomegalovirus exposure and HLA in healthy donors. Here immunoSEQ multiplex PCR was the method, and the copy in TCRdb shows in-frame clones only, minus some. The sample yields almost 200,000 clones, roughly 81% seen once. Material for sequencing was PBMCs. The receptors stem from a woman aged 25 to 39 in good health and CMV-seronegative.

J is TRBJ1-1 and V is TRBV6-5; no reliable D call. The CDR3 loop spans 14 amino acids. Per the germline V gene, CDR1 is MNHEY and CDR2 is SVGAGI. Trimming cost V 5 bases and J 5 bases, with 15 bases left between them. As DNA, the CDR3 is TGTGCCAGCAGTGGAACTGCGTGGAGGACTGAAGCTTTCTTT. Translated: CASSGTAWRTEAFF.

The rearrangement links TRBV5-1 to TRBJ2-5; 7 bases map to TRBD1. CDR1 is SGHRS, CDR2 YFSETQ, per germline. The CDR3 totals 14 residues. Trimming cost V 3 bases and J 2 bases; bases outside gene matches: 4. The CDR3 loop is CASSYGTVQETQYF. The CDR3 DNA is TGCGCCAGCAGCTACGGGACAGTTCAAGAGACCCAGTACTTC.

This clone was counted a single time. The rearrangement uses TRBV6-6 and TRBJ1-5; TRBD1 might be the D (5 bases). CDR3 size: 14 residues. In germline, CDR1 is MNHNY, CDR2 SVGAGI (reference sequence). V was cut by 2 bases and J by 4 bases, with 9 bases left in between. CDR3 loop: CASSYGQSNQPQHF. As DNA, the CDR3 is TGTGCCAGCAGTTACGGACAATCAAATCAGCCCCAGCATTTT.

This clone was observed once. This chain links TRBV30 with TRBJ1-4; the D is unclear. Germline loops: CDR1 GTSNPN, CDR2 SVGIG (reference sequence). Trimming pared 1 base from V and 4 bases from J, leaving 22 bases between. The CDR3 length is 18 residues. The CDR3 here is CAWSARRLSREGNEKLFF. The CDR3 region has the DNA TGTGCCTGGAGTGCCCGGCGGCTCTCGAGGGAGGGTAATGAAAAACTGTTTTTT.

The chain couples TRBV7-9 to TRBJ2-1; D is possibly TRBD2 (6 bases). Germline V gives CDR1 SEHNR, CDR2 FQNEAQ (reference sequence). This CDR3 contains 18 residues. V dropped 1 base and J dropped 7 bases, with 23 bases sitting between them. The CDR3 here is CASSLVNFQGGFGNEQFF. CDR3 nucleotides: TGTGCCAGCAGCTTAGTAAATTTCCAGGGAGGTTTCGGAAATGAGCAGTTCTTC.

V is TRBV5-4 and J is TRBJ2-5; 10 nucleotides line up with TRBD1. J lost 1 base, V lost 2 bases, and 2 bases had no gene match. The length of the CDR3 is 15 residues. Germline loops: CDR1 SGHNT, CDR2 YYREEE (reference sequence). The CDR3 protein is CASSFGTGAQETQYF. CDR3 coding DNA: TGTGCCAGCAGCTTCGGGACAGGGGCCCAAGAGACCCAGTACTTC. Full variable domain (rest looked up from reference TRBV5-4 and TRBJ2-5): ETGVTQSPTHLIKTRGQQVTLRCSSQSGHNTVSWYQQALGQGPQFIFQYYREEENGRGNFPPRFSGLQFPNYSSELNVNALELDDSALYLCASSFGTGAQETQYFGPGTRLLVL.

The chain links TRBV5-1 to TRBJ2-1; the D gene is possibly TRBD2 (6 bases). The CDR3 extends over 14 amino acids. Per the germline V gene, CDR1 is SGHRS and CDR2 is YFSETQ. The ends were cut back, 6 bases at V and 1 base at J, with 11 bases in the middle. CDR3 nucleotides: TGCGCCAGCACCCACGGGGGTTCCTACAATGAGCAGTTCTTC. This encodes CASTHGGSYNEQFF.